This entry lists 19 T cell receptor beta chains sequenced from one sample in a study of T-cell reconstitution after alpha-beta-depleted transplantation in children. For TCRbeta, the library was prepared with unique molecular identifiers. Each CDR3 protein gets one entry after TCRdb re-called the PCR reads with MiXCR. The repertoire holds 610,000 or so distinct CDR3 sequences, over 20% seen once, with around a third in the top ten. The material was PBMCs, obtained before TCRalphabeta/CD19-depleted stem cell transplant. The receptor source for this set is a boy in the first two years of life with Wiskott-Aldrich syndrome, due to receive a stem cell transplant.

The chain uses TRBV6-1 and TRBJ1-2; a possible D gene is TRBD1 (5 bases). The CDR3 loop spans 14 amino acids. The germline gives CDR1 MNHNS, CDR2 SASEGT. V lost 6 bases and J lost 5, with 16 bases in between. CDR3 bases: TGTGCCAGCAGGACAAGGAAGGGGCCTTATGGCTACACCTTC. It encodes CASRTRKGPYGYTF.

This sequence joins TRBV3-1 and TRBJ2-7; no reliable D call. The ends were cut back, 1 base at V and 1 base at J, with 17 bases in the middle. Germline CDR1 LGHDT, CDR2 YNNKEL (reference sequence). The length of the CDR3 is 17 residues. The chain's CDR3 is CASSQGPWRPSSYEQYF. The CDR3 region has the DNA TGTGCCAGCAGCCAAGGGCCCTGGCGGCCGAGTTCCTACGAGCAGTACTTC.

The CDR3 reads CASSRSKNTEAFF. CDR3 nucleotides: TGTGCCAGCAGTCGATCCAAGAACACTGAAGCTTTCTTT. This sequence joins TRBV6-1 and TRBJ1-1; D not resolved. CDR3 length: 13 residues. V was trimmed by 5 bases and J by 1 base, leaving 8 bases between them. The germline V gene has CDR1 MNHNS and CDR2 SASEGT.

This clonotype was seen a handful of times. CDR3 sequence: CASSTGVQNIQYF. Written as DNA, the CDR3 is TGTGCCAGCAGTACAGGGGTCCAAAACATTCAGTACTTC. J is TRBJ2-4 and V is TRBV11-2, with 7 bases matching TRBD1. Unmatched junction bases numbered 4, after V lost 6 bases and J lost 5 bases. The V gene's germline CDR1 is SGHAT and CDR2 FQNNGV. The CDR3 is made up of 13 amino acids.

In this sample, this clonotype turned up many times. This CDR3 reads CASSAGQGSSYEQYF. The CDR3 DNA follows: TGTGCCAGCAGCGCGGGACAGGGGAGCTCCTACGAGCAGTACTTC. The chain recombines TRBV9 with TRBJ2-7, with 10 bases aligning to TRBD1. V was clipped by 3 bases and J by 0 bases; unmatched bases: 3. Germline CDR1 is SGDLS and CDR2 is YYNGEE. This CDR3 is built from 15 residues.

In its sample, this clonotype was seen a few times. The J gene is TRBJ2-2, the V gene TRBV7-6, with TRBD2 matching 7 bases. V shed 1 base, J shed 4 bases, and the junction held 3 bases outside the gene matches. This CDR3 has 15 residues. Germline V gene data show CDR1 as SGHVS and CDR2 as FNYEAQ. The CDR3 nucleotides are TGTGCCAGCAGCTTAGGAGCTAGCGGCACCGGGGAGCTGTTTTTT. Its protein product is CASSLGASGTGELFF.

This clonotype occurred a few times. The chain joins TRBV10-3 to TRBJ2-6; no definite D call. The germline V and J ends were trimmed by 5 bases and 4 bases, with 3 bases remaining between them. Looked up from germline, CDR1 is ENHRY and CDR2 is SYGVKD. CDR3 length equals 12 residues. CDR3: CAISLGANVLTF. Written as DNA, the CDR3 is TGTGCCATCAGTCTGGGGGCCAACGTCCTGACTTTC.

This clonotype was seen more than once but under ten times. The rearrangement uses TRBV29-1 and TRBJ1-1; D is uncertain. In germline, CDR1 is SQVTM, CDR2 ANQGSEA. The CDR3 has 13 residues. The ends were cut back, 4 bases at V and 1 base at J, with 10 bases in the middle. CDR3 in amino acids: CSVVRRQNTEAFF. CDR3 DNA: TGCAGCGTTGTTCGGAGACAGAACACTGAAGCTTTCTTT.

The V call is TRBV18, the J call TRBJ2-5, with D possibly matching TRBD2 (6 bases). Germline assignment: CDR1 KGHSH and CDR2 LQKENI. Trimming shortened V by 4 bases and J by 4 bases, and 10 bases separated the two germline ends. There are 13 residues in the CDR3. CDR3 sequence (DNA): TGTGCCAGCTCACTGAAGGAGGGAGAGACCCAGTACTTC. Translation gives CASSLKEGETQYF. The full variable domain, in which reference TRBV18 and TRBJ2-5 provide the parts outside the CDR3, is NAGVMQNPRHLVRRRGQEARLRCSPMKGHSHVYWYRQLPEEGLKFMVYLQKENIIDESGMPKERFSAEFPKEGPSILRIQQVVRGDSAAYFCASSLKEGETQYFGPGTRLLVL.

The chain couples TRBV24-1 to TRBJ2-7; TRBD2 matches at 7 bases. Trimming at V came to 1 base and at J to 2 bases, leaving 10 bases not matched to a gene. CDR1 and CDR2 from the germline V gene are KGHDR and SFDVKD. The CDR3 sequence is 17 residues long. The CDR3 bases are TGTGCCACCAGTGATTTCGGGTTCTGTGGGAGGGCCTACGAGCAGTACTTC. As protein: CATSDFGFCGRAYEQYF.

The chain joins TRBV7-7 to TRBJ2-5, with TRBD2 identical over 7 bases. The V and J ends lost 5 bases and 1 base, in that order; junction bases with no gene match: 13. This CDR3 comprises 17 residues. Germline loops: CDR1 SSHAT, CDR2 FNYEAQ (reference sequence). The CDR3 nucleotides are TGTGCCAGCAGCCCCAGCTTCCAGCGGGGTCTCCAAGAGACCCAGTACTTC. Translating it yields CASSPSFQRGLQETQYF. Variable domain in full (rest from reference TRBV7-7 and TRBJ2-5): GAGVSQSPRYKVTKRGQDVTLRCDPISSHATLYWYQQALGQGPEFLTYFNYEAQPDKSGLPSDRFSAERPEGSISTLTIQRTEQRDSAMYRCASSPSFQRGLQETQYFGPGTRLLVL.

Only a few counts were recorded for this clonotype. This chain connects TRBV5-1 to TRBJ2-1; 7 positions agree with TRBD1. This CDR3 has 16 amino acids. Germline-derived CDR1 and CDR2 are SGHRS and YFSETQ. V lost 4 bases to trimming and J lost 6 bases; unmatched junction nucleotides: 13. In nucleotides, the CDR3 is TGCGCCAGCAGCAAACCTACAGGGGTCACGGTCAATGAGCAGTTCTTC. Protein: CASSKPTGVTVNEQFF.

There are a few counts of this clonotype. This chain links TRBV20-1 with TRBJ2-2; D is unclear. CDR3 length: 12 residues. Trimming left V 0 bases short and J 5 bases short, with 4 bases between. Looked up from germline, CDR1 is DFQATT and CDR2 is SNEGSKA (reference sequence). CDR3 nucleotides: TGCAGTGCTAGAGATAAAACCGGGGAGCTGTTTTTT. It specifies CSARDKTGELFF.

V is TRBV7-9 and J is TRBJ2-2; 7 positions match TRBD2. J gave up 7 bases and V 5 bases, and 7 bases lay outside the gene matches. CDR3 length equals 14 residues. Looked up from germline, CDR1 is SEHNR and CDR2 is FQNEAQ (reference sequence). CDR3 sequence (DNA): TGTGCCAGCAGCGAGAGCGGGGCGAGCGGGGAGCTGTTTTTT. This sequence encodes CASSESGASGELFF.

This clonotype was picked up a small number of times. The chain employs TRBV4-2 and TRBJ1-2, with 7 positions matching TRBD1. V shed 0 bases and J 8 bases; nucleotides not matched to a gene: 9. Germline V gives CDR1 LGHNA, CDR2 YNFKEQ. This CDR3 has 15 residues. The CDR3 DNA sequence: TGTGCCAGCAGCCAAGAGATGCGACAGGGTTCCGGCTACACCTTC. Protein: CASSQEMRQGSGYTF.

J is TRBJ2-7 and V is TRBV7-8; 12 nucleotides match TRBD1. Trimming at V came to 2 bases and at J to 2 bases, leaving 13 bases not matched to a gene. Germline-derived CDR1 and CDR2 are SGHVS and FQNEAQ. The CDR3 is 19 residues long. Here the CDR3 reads CASSLSSGQGAQTTYEQYF. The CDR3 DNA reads TGTGCCAGCAGCTTAAGTTCGGGACAGGGGGCCCAAACCACCTACGAGCAGTACTTC.

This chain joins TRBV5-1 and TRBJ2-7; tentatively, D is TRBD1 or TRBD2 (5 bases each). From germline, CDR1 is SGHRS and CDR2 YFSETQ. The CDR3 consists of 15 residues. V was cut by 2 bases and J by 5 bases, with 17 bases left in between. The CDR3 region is CASSFQFPGPDEQYF. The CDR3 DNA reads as TGCGCCAGCAGCTTCCAGTTTCCGGGACCTGACGAGCAGTACTTC.

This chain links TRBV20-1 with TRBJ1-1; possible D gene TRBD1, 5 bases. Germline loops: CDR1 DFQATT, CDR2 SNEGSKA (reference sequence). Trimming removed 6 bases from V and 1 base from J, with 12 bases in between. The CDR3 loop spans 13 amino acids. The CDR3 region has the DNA TGCAGTGCCACCGGGGGGGGGAACACTGAAGCTTTCTTT. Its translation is CSATGGGNTEAFF.

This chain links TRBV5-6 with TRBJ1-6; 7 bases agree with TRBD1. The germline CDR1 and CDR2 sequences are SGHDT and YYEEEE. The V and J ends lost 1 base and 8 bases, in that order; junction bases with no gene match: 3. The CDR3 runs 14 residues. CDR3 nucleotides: TGTGCCAGCAGCTTGACAGGGGAGGATTCACCCCTCCACTTT. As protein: CASSLTGEDSPLHF.